Below, 29 T cell receptor beta chains from the same sample are listed, as sequenced in a study of T cells in Graves' hyperthyroidism and ophthalmopathy. Authors of the study amplified TCR beta CDR3 regions from RNA transcripts. The HTBI primer set was used in a first-round RT-PCR of the TCR CDR3. TCRdb recomputed calls from the multiplex PCR reads with MiXCR, one row per CDR3 protein. Among about 560,000 distinct CDR3 sequences listed, 16% were seen once. The sequencing sample was made of blood. All receptors come from a woman between 18 and 29 years old with Graves' hyperthyroidism.

There are many counts of this clonotype. The chain has TRBV28 and TRBJ2-5, with 9 nucleotides matching TRBD1. The ends lost 3 bases at V and 2 bases at J; junction bases unmatched: 4. Looked up from germline, CDR1 is MDHEN and CDR2 is SYDVKM. CDR3 length: 15 residues. CDR3 sequence (DNA): TGTGCCAGCAGTTTTCCCGACAGGGGGCAAGAGACCCAGTACTTC. Amino acids: CASSFPDRGQETQYF.

This clonotype was seen ten or more times. The gene calls are TRBV7-9 and TRBJ2-7, with no clear D. V lost 1 base and J lost 0, with 7 bases in between. CDR3 length: 14 residues. In germline, CDR1 is SEHNR, CDR2 FQNEAQ (reference sequence). CDR3 loop: CASSLGQSSYEQYF. Here the CDR3 DNA reads TGTGCCAGCAGCTTAGGTCAGAGCTCCTACGAGCAGTACTTC.

The table lists this clonotype with many counts. V usage is TRBV12-3 or TRBV12-4 and J usage is TRBJ2-3, with D possibly TRBD1 on 7 matching bases. The length of the CDR3 is 18 residues. The ends were cut back, 7 bases at V and 0 bases at J, with 23 bases in the middle. This CDR3 is CASTKRAGGLISTDTQYF. The CDR3 DNA is TGTGCCAGCACCAAAAGGGCAGGGGGGCTCATTAGCACAGATACGCAGTATTTT.

This clonotype came up many times. The rearrangement uses TRBV30 and TRBJ2-3; TRBD2 agrees at 10 bases. V lost 8 bases, J lost 4 bases, and 9 bases stayed unmatched. The CDR3 length is 14 residues. Germline CDR1 GTSNPN, CDR2 SVGIG (reference sequence). The CDR3 loop reads CAGGLAGASDTQYF. The CDR3 DNA is TGTGCCGGTGGCCTAGCGGGAGCCTCAGATACGCAGTATTTT.

This clonotype was seen a few times. The gene calls are TRBV7-9 and TRBJ1-1; D may be TRBD1 (6 bases). V lost 2 bases and J 5 bases, leaving 15 bases between the germline ends. Looked up from germline, CDR1 is SEHNR and CDR2 is FQNEAQ (reference sequence). The CDR3 covers 15 residues. CDR3 DNA sequence: TGTGCCAGCAGCTTAAGAGTGGGGGGCAAAACTGAAGCTTTCTTT. Translating it yields CASSLRVGGKTEAFF.

The genes are TRBV11-3 and TRBJ1-4; tentatively, D is TRBD1 (6 bases). Trimming took off 7 bases at V and 4 bases at J, with 16 bases between the two ends. The germline CDR1 and CDR2 sequences are SGHNT and YENEEA. This CDR3 spans 15 amino acids. In DNA form, the CDR3 reads TGTGCCAGCAAGCGCCAGGGGTCGGGTAATGAAAAACTGTTTTTT. This codes for CASKRQGSGNEKLFF.

This clonotype has a count of ten or more. V gene TRBV11-2 combines with J gene TRBJ2-7; 7 bases match TRBD1. This CDR3 region has 18 residues. With V trimmed by 5 bases and J by 2 bases, 18 bases remained unmatched. CDR1 and CDR2 (germline): SGHAT, FQNNGV. As DNA, the CDR3 is TGTGCCAGCAGCGCTATTCGCAGGGCCCGGGACAGCCCCTACGAGCAGTACTTC. It yields the protein CASSAIRRARDSPYEQYF. Combining the CDR3 with reference TRBV11-2 and TRBJ2-7 gives the whole variable domain EAGVAQSPRYKIIEKRQSVAFWCNPISGHATLYWYQQILGQGPKLLIQFQNNGVVDDSQLPKDRFSAERLKGVDSTLKIQPAKLEDSAVYLCASSAIRRARDSPYEQYFGPGTRLTVT.

V usage is TRBV3-1 and J usage is TRBJ2-5, with D tentatively TRBD1 or TRBD2 (5 bases each). The CDR3 covers 12 residues. V gave up 8 bases and J gave up 4 bases, with 11 bases separating them. CDR1 and CDR2 from the germline V gene are LGHDT and YNNKEL (reference sequence). The CDR3 DNA follows: TGTGCCAGCTGGGACGGGATAGAGACCCAGTACTTC. The encoded protein is CASWDGIETQYF.

There are a few counts of this clonotype. The rearrangement uses TRBV20-1 and TRBJ2-4, with 9 positions matching TRBD2. This CDR3 region has 14 residues. Germline V gene data show CDR1 as DFQATT and CDR2 as SNEGSKA (reference sequence). V lost 6 bases, J lost 5 bases, and 8 bases stayed unmatched. CDR3 nucleotide sequence: TGCAGTGCCCCGTCCCTAGCGGGGCAAAACATTCAGTACTTC. Protein: CSAPSLAGQNIQYF.

This clonotype has a handful of counts. This sequence joins TRBV12-5 and TRBJ1-1; the D gene is possibly TRBD1 (6 bases). With 1 base removed from V and 0 bases from J, the gap between germline ends came to 24 bases. The CDR3 extends over 20 amino acids. Germline lookup yields CDR1 LGHNT and CDR2 FRNRAP. For the CDR3, the DNA is TGTGCTAGTGGTTTGGCCCCCCTACAGCGAAGGGGGGAAATGAACACTGAAGCTTTCTTT. Its translation is CASGLAPLQRRGEMNTEAFF.

At least ten counts were recorded for this clonotype. The chain is built from TRBV6-5 and TRBJ1-4; maybe TRBD1 (6 bases). The CDR3 is 15 residues long. Germline lookup yields CDR1 MNHEY and CDR2 SVGAGI. V lost 0 bases to trimming and J lost 6 bases, with 11 bases between them. The CDR3 region is CASSYSRGADEKLFF. The CDR3 coding sequence is TGTGCCAGCAGTTACTCTCGGGGGGCTGATGAAAAACTGTTTTTT.

This clonotype was counted at least ten times. The chain joins TRBV7-2 to TRBJ2-5; D may be TRBD2 (7 bases). Deletions cut 6 bases from V and 2 bases from J, with 16 bases between. The CDR3 totals 15 residues. Germline loops: CDR1 SGHTA, CDR2 FQGNSA. The CDR3 DNA reads as TGTGCCAGCAGTTTGAGGGGGGGGAATCAAGAGACCCAGTACTTC. The encoded protein is CASSLRGGNQETQYF.

This sequence joins TRBV5-1 and TRBJ2-1; 8 bases agree with TRBD2. V was pared by 0 bases and J by 5 bases, with 13 bases of the junction left unmatched. This CDR3 contains 18 residues. Germline-derived CDR1 and CDR2 are SGHRS and YFSETQ. In DNA, the CDR3 is TGCGCCAGCAGCTTGGCGACGGCCAGCGGGAGTGAAAACAATGAGCAGTTCTTC. It translates to CASSLATASGSENNEQFF.

A few counts support this clonotype. The gene calls are TRBV20-1 and TRBJ2-5, with 7 positions matching TRBD2. Germline assignment: CDR1 DFQATT and CDR2 SNEGSKA (reference sequence). The junction had 3 bases not matched to a gene; V was cut back by 0 bases and J by 5 bases. The CDR3 is 13 amino acids. The CDR3 loop is CSARDSGPETQYF. Here the CDR3 DNA reads TGCAGTGCTAGAGATAGCGGGCCTGAGACCCAGTACTTC.

A few counts support this clonotype. V and J are TRBV6-5 and TRBJ2-5; D perhaps matches TRBD1 (5 bases). Trimming cost V 4 bases and J 7 bases, with 19 bases left between them. CDR3 size: 15 residues. Per the germline V gene, CDR1 is MNHEY and CDR2 is SVGAGI. The CDR3 DNA reads as TGTGCCAGCAGTTGCACGACAGCCCCACGCTCGACCCAGTACTTC. The encoded protein is CASSCTTAPRSTQYF.

The table lists this clonotype with many counts. The chain recombines TRBV3-1 with TRBJ1-4; tentative D call: TRBD1 (5 bases). The length of the CDR3 is 16 residues. Trimming shortened V by 2 bases and J by 4 bases, and 14 bases separated the two germline ends. The germline CDR1 and CDR2 sequences are LGHDT and YNNKEL (reference sequence). The CDR3 nucleotides are TGTGCCAGCAGCCAAAAGGGGAAGAGGGATAATGAAAAACTGTTTTTT. Amino acids: CASSQKGKRDNEKLFF.

This clonotype was recorded many times. The rearrangement links TRBV6-1 to TRBJ1-2; D is undetermined. V lost 5 bases and J lost 4, with 11 bases in between. This CDR3 region has 13 residues. Germline CDR1 MNHNS, CDR2 SASEGT. In nucleotides, the CDR3 is TGTGCCAGCAGTCCCTTGGGGATCTATGGCTACACCTTC. Translation: CASSPLGIYGYTF.

Concerning this clonotype: A clone one base away is much larger, so this may be a read error. The chain couples TRBV12-3 or TRBV12-4 to TRBJ1-4, with 9 bases identical to TRBD1. V lost 8 bases, J lost 2 bases, and 9 bases stayed unmatched. The CDR3 runs 16 residues. In DNA form, the CDR3 reads TGTGCCAGCGGCCCAGACAGGGGGAAGACTAATGAAAAACTGTTTTTT. Translating it yields CASGPDRGKTNEKLFF.

This clonotype was counted many times. The chain uses TRBV20-1 and TRBJ2-5, with TRBD2 identical over 9 bases. The CDR3 has 10 residues. CDR1 DFQATT and CDR2 SNEGSKA come from the germline V gene (reference sequence). V shed 7 bases and J 8 bases; nucleotides not matched to a gene: 2. This chain's CDR3 is CSGSGSTQYF. The DNA for the CDR3 is TGCAGTGGTAGCGGGAGTACCCAGTACTTC.

This clonotype appeared many times. The chain carries TRBV12-3 or TRBV12-4 and TRBJ2-7, with a possible D match to TRBD2 (6 bases). With 3 bases removed from V and 2 bases from J, the gap between germline ends came to 17 bases. The CDR3 length is 16 residues. In DNA, the CDR3 is TGTGCCAGCAGTTTTCCGACACTACGGGGGACCTACGAGCAGTACTTC. This gives the protein CASSFPTLRGTYEQYF.

This chain joins TRBV20-1 and TRBJ2-5, with D perhaps matching TRBD2 (6 bases). CDR1 is DFQATT and CDR2 is SNEGSKA in the germline V gene (reference sequence). V shed 6 bases and J shed 9 bases, with 20 bases lying between them. This CDR3 region has 13 residues. In DNA form, the CDR3 reads TGCAGTGCCGCCCGGCCCGCCCGGGAGCCCCAGTACTTC. Its translation: CSAARPAREPQYF.

This clonotype was recorded at least ten times. The genes are TRBV3-1 and TRBJ2-7, with unresolved D. The CDR3 is 14 residues long. The ends were cut back, 3 bases at V and 6 bases at J, with 15 bases in the middle. In germline, CDR1 is LGHDT, CDR2 YNNKEL (reference sequence). Written as DNA, the CDR3 is TGTGCCAGCAGCCAGACCCGGACGATCCTCGAGCAGTACTTC. Protein: CASSQTRTILEQYF.

The table lists this clonotype with many counts. This chain links TRBV30 with TRBJ2-2; 7 bases are a match to TRBD2. The V gene's germline CDR1 is GTSNPN and CDR2 SVGIG (reference sequence). V dropped 3 bases and J dropped 4; count of bases not matched to a gene: 8. This CDR3 region has 15 residues. DNA of the CDR3: TGTGCCTGGAGACACCGGGACTACACCACCGGGGAGCTGTTTTTT. This sequence encodes CAWRHRDYTTGELFF.

The V and J genes are TRBV6-6 and TRBJ1-2; D gene unclear. Germline V gene sequence: CDR1 MNHNY, CDR2 SVGAGI (reference sequence). V lost 0 bases, J lost 4 bases, and 15 bases lay in between. The CDR3 runs 16 residues. This CDR3 reads CASSYSSSGLPYGYTF. CDR3 nucleotide sequence: TGTGCCAGCAGTTACTCGAGTTCCGGATTACCCTATGGCTACACCTTC.

The V call is TRBV4-3, the J call TRBJ2-2; no firm D call. This CDR3 has 15 residues. The ends were cut back, 3 bases at V and 5 bases at J, with 13 bases in the middle. The germline V gene encodes CDR1 LGHNA and CDR2 YSLEER. CDR3 coding DNA: TGCGCCAGCAGCCACCAGAGCCTAGGTACCGGGGAGCTGTTTTTT. Its protein is CASSHQSLGTGELFF.

In this sample, this clonotype turned up a few times. The J gene is TRBJ1-3, the V gene TRBV2, with TRBD1 identical over 9 bases. After removal of 7 bases from V and 2 bases from J, the junction contained 3 bases not matched to a gene. Per the germline V gene, CDR1 is SNHLY and CDR2 is FYNNEI. The CDR3 length is 14 residues. CDR3 amino acids: CASKDRGTGNTIYF. CDR3 coding DNA: TGTGCCAGCAAAGACAGGGGGACTGGAAACACCATATATTTT.

This clonotype has a handful of counts. The chain is built from TRBV12-5 and TRBJ2-1; D unclear. Germline V lookup: CDR1 LGHNT, CDR2 FRNRAP. The germline V and J ends were trimmed by 1 base and 8 bases, with 9 bases remaining between them. The CDR3 length is 13 residues. CDR3 region: CASGLAADHEQFF. CDR3 in DNA: TGTGCTAGTGGTTTGGCCGCGGATCATGAGCAGTTCTTC.

This clonotype came up many times. This chain joins TRBV11-2 and TRBJ2-5, with TRBD2 as a possible D gene (6 bases). CDR3 length equals 14 residues. Looked up from germline, CDR1 is SGHAT and CDR2 is FQNNGV. Between the trimmed V and J ends, which lost 5 bases and 2 bases, there was a span of 12 bases. The CDR3 DNA reads as TGTGCCAGCAGCGGCACCGGGGGTCAAGAGACCCAGTACTTC. Protein product: CASSGTGGQETQYF.

In its sample, this clonotype was seen a few times. V is TRBV5-1 and J is TRBJ1-1; tentative D call: TRBD1 (6 bases). Germline CDR1 is SGHRS and CDR2 is YFSETQ. The CDR3 has 15 amino acids. Between the trimmed V and J ends, which lost 3 bases and 6 bases, there was a span of 18 bases. The CDR3: CASSSRWGAGAEAFF. The CDR3 DNA sequence: TGCGCCAGCAGCTCCCGATGGGGGGCGGGGGCTGAAGCTTTCTTT.